What follows is one TCR beta chain and its context. V was cut by 5 bases and J by 7 bases, with 12 bases left in between. The V gene's germline CDR1 is SEHNR and CDR2 FQNEAQ (reference sequence). This CDR3 has 13 residues. The sample is drawn from a study of graft-versus-host responses after intestinal transplantation. Using immunoSEQ multiplex PCR, the repertoire was profiled, and TCRdb retains in-frame clones only, with some absent. This sample has 12,000 or so clones, with about four fifths found just once. The receptor was derived from a human patient who received an intestinal transplant, so some T cells may come from the graft donor. Material: PBMCs, obtained approximately 490 days after intestinal transplant. This rearrangement joins TRBV7-9 to TRBJ2-1; possibly TRBD2 for D (5 bases). The chain's CDR3 is CASSPTNSNEQFF. CDR3 nucleotide sequence: TGTGCCAGCAGCCCGACTAATTCAAATGAGCAGTTCTTC.